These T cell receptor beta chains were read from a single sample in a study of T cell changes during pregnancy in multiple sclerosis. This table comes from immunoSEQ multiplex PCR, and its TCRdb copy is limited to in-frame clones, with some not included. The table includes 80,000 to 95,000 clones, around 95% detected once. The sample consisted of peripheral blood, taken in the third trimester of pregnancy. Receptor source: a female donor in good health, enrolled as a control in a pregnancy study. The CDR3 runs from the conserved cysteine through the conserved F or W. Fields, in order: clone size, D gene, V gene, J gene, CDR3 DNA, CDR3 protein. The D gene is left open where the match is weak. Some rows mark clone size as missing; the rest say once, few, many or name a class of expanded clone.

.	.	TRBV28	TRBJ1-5	TGTGCCAGCAGTTTATCTGGGCGGGGCGGGCAGCCCCAGCATTTT	CASSLSGRGGQPQHF
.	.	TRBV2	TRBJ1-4	TGTGCCAGCAGTGACCCCCCCCAACGGGAAAAACTGTTTTTT	CASSDPPQREKLFF
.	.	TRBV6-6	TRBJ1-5	TGTGCCAGCAGTCGGACAGCTGATAGCAATCAGCCCCAGCATTTT	CASSRTADSNQPQHF
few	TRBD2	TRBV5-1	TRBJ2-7	TGCGCCAGCAGCCCTAGGACTAGCTCGCACGAGCAGTACTTC	CASSPRTSSHEQYF
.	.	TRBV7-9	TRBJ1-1	TGTGCCAGCAGCTTTTACGGGGGCACTGAAGCTTTCTTT	CASSFYGGTEAFF
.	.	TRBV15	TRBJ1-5	TGTGCCACCAGCCCAAGGGGGGGAGGCAATCAGCCCCAGCATTTT	CATSPRGGGNQPQHF
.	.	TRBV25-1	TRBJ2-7	TGTGCCAGCAGTCACCGTAGTTACGAGCAGTACTTC	CASSHRSYEQYF
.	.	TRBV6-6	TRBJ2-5	TGTGCCAGCAGTTACTCCCTCGGACTAAAGTGGGAGACCCAGTACTTC	CASSYSLGLKWETQYF
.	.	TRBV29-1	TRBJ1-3	TGCAGCGTTGGGGGCGGCAACTCTGGAAACACCATATATTTT	CSVGGGNSGNTIYF
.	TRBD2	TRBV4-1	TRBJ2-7	TGCGCCAGCAGCCCATCCCCTAGCGGGAGTAGCGTGGGCGCCTACGAGCAGTACTTC	CASSPSPSGSSVGAYEQYF
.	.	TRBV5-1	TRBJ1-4	TGCGCCAGCAGCCCAGGAACCAGGACAACTAATGAAAAACTGTTTTTT	CASSPGTRTTNEKLFF
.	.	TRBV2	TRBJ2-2	TGTGCCAGCAAGTACAGCGGGGAGCTGTTTTTT	CASKYSGELFF
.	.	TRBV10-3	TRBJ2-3	TGTGCCATCAGTGATTATGGTCAGAGCACAGATACGCAGTATTTT	CAISDYGQSTDTQYF
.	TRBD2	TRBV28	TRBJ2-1	TGTGCCAGCAGTTCTATGACTAGCGGGAGCTTCGATGAGCAGTTCTTC	CASSSMTSGSFDEQFF
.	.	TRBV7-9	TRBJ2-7	TGTGCCAGCAGCACTAGCTACGAGCAGTACTTC	CASSTSYEQYF
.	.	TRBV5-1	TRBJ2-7	TGCGCCAGCACCCCAGGGGAGTGGACCTACGAGCAGTACTTC	CASTPGEWTYEQYF
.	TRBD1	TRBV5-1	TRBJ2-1	TGCGCCAGCACTGGGACAGGGGGCTCCAATGAGCAGTTCTTC	CASTGTGGSNEQFF
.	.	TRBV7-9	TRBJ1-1	TGTGCCAGCAGCTTTTATATGAACACTGAAGCTTTCTTT	CASSFYMNTEAFF
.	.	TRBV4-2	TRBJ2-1	TGTGCCAGCAGCCAAGTAGATACCGGAGACTACAATGAGCAGTTCTTC	CASSQVDTGDYNEQFF
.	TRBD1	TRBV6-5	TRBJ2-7	TGTGCCAGCAGAAGGACAGGGGCCTCCTACGAGCAGTACTTC	CASRRTGASYEQYF
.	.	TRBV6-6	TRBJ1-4	TGTGCCAGCAGTTCGGCAGGGGATAATGAAAAACTGTTTTTT	CASSSAGDNEKLFF
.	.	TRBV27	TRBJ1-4	TGTGCCAGCAGTTCGACAGTCAGCAGTCATAAACTGTTTTTT	CASSSTVSSHKLFF
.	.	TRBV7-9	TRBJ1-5	TGTGCCAGCAGCTTAGAAGGAGGAGGGGCCCAGCCCCAGCATTTT	CASSLEGGGAQPQHF
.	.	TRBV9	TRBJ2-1	TGTGCCAGCAGCGTATTCTATTACGATGAGCAGTTCTTC	CASSVFYYDEQFF
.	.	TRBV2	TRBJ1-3	TGTGCCAGCAGAGACAGCGCTTACTCTGGAAACACCATATATTTT	CASRDSAYSGNTIYF
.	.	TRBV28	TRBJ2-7	TGTGCCAGCAGTTTAAAGGCAGGAAAGTACGAGCAGTACTTC	CASSLKAGKYEQYF
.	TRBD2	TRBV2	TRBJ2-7	TGTGCCAGCAGCCCGACTAGCGGGATGACCTACGAGCAGTACTTC	CASSPTSGMTYEQYF
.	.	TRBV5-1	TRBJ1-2	TGCGCCAGCAGCTTGGGACAGACGGACTATGGCTACACCTTC	CASSLGQTDYGYTF
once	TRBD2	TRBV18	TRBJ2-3	TGTGCCAGCTCACCGACTAGCGGGAGTGGGGATACGCAGTATTTT	CASSPTSGSGDTQYF
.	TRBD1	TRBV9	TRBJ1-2	TGTGCCAGCAGCACGAGGACAGGGGGAAACTATGGCTACACCTTC	CASSTRTGGNYGYTF
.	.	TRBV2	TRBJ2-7	TGTGCCAGCAGTGAAGGGCCCCCTGACTACGAGCAGTACTTC	CASSEGPPDYEQYF
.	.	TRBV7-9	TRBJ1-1	TGTGCCAGCAGCTCTCGGGTAGACACTGAAGCTTTCTTT	CASSSRVDTEAFF
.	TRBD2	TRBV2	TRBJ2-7	TGTGCCAGCAAGGGACTAGCGGCTTACGAGCAGTACTTC	CASKGLAAYEQYF
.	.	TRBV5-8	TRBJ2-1	TGTGCCAGCAGCACACGGACAGAGGGTTCCAATGAGCAGTTCTTC	CASSTRTEGSNEQFF
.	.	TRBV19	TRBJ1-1	TGTGCCAGTAGGCTCCTTACGGTGAACACTGAAGCTTTCTTT	CASRLLTVNTEAFF
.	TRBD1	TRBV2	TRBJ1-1	TGTGCCAGCAGAGCAGGGGGCTGGGGGACTGAAGCTTTCTTT	CASRAGGWGTEAFF
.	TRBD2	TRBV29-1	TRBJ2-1	TGCAGCGTTGTGGGACTAGCGGGAGGCCGAAGCTCCTACAATGAGCAGTTCTTC	CSVVGLAGGRSSYNEQFF
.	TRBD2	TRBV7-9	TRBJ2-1	TGTGCCAGCAGGGCCTACGGGAGGGGGGGAGGTGAGCAGTTCTTC	CASRAYGRGGGEQFF
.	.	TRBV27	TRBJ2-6	TGTGCCAGCAGTCCTCGACAGGTTTCTGGGGCCAACGTCCTGACTTTC	CASSPRQVSGANVLTF
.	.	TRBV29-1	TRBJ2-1	TGCAGCGTTGAGTGGGCCAACTCCTACAATGAGCAGTTCTTC	CSVEWANSYNEQFF
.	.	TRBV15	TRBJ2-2	TGTGCCACCAGCAGAGACCCGGCCGGGGAGCTGTTTTTT	CATSRDPAGELFF
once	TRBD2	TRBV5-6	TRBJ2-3	TGTGCCAGCAGCTCCCCGCCGGCGGCTAGCGGGAATGACTATACGCAGTATTTT	CASSSPPAASGNDYTQYF
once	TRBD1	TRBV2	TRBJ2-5	TGTGCCAGCAGTCGACAGGGCGCCCAAGAGACCCAGTACTTC	CASSRQGAQETQYF
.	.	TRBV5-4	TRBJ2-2	TGTGCCAGCAGTGCAGTGTATGGGCCCACCGGGGAGCTGTTTTTT	CASSAVYGPTGELFF
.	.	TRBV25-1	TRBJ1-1	TGTGCCAGCAGTGAAGAGATGTGGCGAGGAGCTTTCTTT	CASSEEMWRGAFF
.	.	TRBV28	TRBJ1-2	TGTGCCAGCAGTTTAGGTTCTGGAGGTAACTATGGCTACACCTTC	CASSLGSGGNYGYTF
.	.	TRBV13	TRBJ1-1	TGTGCCAGCAGCAGATTTGCGGGGCCGAACACTGAAGCTTTCTTT	CASSRFAGPNTEAFF